This T cell receptor (beta chain) was recorded in a study of cytomegalovirus exposure and HLA in healthy donors. The PCR ran on 60 Vbeta and 13 Jbeta primers. Profiled with immunoSEQ multiplex PCR; TCRdb holds only in-frame clones, not every one. The sample data list about 91,000 clones. General observations from the study: Cytomegalovirus association was listed for approximately 160 TCR beta chains. Excluded were some V segments that proved indistinguishable, including TRBV6-2 and TRBV6-3. Both high specificity and high sensitivity reportedly marked the classifier's diagnosis of cytomegalovirus status. What TCR beta sequences reportedly achieved was accurate prediction of HLA-A and HLA-B alleles in most subjects.

Concerning this clone: Its cognate antigen is unknown.

The CDR3 loop spans 14 amino acids. Germline V CDR1 and CDR2: MNHNY, SVGAGI (reference sequence). V lost 6 bases to trimming and J lost 3 bases, with 15 bases between them. The TCR originated in a woman in her twenties or thirties in good health and CMV-seronegative. The sample taken for sequencing was PBMCs. The chain links TRBV6-6 to TRBJ2-7, with D uncertain. CDR3 sequence: CASSRTANSYEQYF. CDR3 bases: TGTGCCAGCAGCCGAACCGCGAACAGCTACGAGCAGTACTTC.